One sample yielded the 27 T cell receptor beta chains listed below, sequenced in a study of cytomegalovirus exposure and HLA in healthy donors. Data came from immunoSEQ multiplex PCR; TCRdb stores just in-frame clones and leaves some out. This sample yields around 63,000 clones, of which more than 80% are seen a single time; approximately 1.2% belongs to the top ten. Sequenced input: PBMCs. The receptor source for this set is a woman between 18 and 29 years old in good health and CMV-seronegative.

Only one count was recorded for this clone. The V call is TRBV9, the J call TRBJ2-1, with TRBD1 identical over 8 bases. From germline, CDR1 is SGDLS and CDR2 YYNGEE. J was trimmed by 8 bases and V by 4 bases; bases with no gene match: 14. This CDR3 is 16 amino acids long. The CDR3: CASSPDLGQGGYEQFF. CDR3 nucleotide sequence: TGTGCCAGCAGCCCGGACCTCGGACAGGGCGGTTATGAGCAGTTCTTC.

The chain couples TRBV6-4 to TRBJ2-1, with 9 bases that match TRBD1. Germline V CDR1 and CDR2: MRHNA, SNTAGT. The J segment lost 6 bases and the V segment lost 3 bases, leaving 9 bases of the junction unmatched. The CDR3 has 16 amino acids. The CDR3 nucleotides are TGTGCCAGCAGTGAAGGCCCGACAGGGGGTAGCAATGAGCAGTTCTTC. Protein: CASSEGPTGGSNEQFF.

The CDR3: CASSLAGGFGNTIYF. The CDR3 DNA reads TGTGCCAGCAGCTTGGCAGGGGGTTTTGGAAACACCATATATTTT. The chain combines TRBV5-4 with TRBJ1-3, with TRBD1 matching 7 bases. There are 15 residues in the CDR3. Losses at the gene ends were 0 bases for V and 3 bases for J; bases not matched to a gene: 3. Looked up from germline, CDR1 is SGHNT and CDR2 is YYREEE (reference sequence). Full variable domain (remainder filled in from reference TRBV5-4 and TRBJ1-3): ETGVTQSPTHLIKTRGQQVTLRCSSQSGHNTVSWYQQALGQGPQFIFQYYREEENGRGNFPPRFSGLQFPNYSSELNVNALELDDSALYLCASSLAGGFGNTIYFGEGSWLTVV.

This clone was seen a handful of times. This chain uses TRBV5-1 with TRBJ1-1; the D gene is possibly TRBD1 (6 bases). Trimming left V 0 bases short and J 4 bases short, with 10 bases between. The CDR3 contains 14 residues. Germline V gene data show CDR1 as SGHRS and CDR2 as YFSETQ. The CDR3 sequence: CASSLEAGVTEAFF. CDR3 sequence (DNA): TGCGCCAGCAGCTTGGAGGCAGGGGTCACTGAAGCTTTCTTT.

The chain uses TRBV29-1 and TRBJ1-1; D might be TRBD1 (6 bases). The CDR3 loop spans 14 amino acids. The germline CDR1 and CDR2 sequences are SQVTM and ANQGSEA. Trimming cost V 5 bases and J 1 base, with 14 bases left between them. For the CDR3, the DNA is TGCAGCGTTACCCCGACAGGAACGAACACTGAAGCTTTCTTT. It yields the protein CSVTPTGTNTEAFF. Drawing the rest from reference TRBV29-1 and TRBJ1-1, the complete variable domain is SAVISQKPSRDICQRGTSLTIQCQVDSQVTMMFWYRQQPGQSLTLIATANQGSEATYESGFVIDKFPISRPNLTFSTLTVSNMSPEDSSIYLCSVTPTGTNTEAFFGQGTRLTVV.

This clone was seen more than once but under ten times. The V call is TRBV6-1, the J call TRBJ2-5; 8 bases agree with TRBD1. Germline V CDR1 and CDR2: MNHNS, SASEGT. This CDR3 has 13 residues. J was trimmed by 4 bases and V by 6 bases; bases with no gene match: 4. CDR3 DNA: TGTGCCAGCAGGCCAGGGGGCCTAGAGACCCAGTACTTC. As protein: CASRPGGLETQYF.

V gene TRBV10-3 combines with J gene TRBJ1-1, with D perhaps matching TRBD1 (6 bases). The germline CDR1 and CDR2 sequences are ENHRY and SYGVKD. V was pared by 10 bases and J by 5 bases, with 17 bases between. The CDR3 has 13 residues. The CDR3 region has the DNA TGTGCCACAAAAGGCCAAACAGGGACTGAAGCTTTCTTT. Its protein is CATKGQTGTEAFF.

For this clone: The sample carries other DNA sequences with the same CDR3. The CDR3 nucleotides read TGTGCCAGCAGTGACTCTCGGGACACCGGGGAGCTGTTTTTT. This gives the protein CASSDSRDTGELFF. The chain uses TRBV6-4 and TRBJ2-2; D remains unclear. Germline V gene data show CDR1 as MRHNA and CDR2 as SNTAGT. Trimming left V 0 bases short and J 3 bases short, with 5 bases between. There are 14 residues in the CDR3.

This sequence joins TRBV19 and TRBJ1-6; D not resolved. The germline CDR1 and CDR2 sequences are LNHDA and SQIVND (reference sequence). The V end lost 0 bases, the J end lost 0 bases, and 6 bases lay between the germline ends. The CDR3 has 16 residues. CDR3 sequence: CASSIDPSSYNSPLHF. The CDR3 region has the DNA TGTGCCAGTAGTATAGATCCCAGCTCCTATAATTCACCCCTCCACTTT. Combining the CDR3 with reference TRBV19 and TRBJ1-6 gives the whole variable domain DGGITQSPKYLFRKEGQNVTLSCEQNLNHDAMYWYRQDPGQGLRLIYYSQIVNDFQKGDIAEGYSVSREKKESFPLTVTSAQKNPTAFYLCASSIDPSSYNSPLHFGNGTRLTVT.

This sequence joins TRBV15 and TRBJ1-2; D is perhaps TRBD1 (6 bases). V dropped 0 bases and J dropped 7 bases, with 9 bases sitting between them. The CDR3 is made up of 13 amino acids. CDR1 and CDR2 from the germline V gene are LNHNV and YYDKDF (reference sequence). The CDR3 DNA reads TGTGCCACCAGCAGAGACAGGGGAAGTGGCTACACCTTC. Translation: CATSRDRGSGYTF.

The CDR3 region is CASSLGLQETQYF. The DNA of the CDR3 is TGCGCCAGCAGCTTGGGACTTCAAGAGACCCAGTACTTC. V is TRBV5-1 and J is TRBJ2-5; D is unresolved. V was cut by 0 bases and J by 2 bases, with 5 bases left in between. CDR1 and CDR2 from the germline V gene are SGHRS and YFSETQ. The CDR3 extends over 13 amino acids.

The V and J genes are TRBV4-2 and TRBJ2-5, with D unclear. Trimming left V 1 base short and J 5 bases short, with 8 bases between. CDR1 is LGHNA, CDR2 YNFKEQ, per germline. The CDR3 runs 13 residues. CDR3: CASSQVARETQYF. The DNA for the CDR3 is TGTGCCAGCAGCCAAGTTGCGAGGGAGACCCAGTACTTC.

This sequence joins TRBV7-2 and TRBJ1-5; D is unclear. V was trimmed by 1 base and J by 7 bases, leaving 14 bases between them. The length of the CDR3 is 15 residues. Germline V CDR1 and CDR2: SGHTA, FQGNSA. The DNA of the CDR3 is TGTGCCAGCAGCTTAGGCGGAACCTTCCACCAGCCCCAGCATTTT. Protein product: CASSLGGTFHQPQHF.

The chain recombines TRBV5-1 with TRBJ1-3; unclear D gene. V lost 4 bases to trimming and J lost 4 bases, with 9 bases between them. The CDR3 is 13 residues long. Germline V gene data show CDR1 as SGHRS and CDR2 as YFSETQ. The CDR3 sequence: CASSPSLGNTIYF. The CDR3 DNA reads TGCGCCAGCAGCCCGAGCTTGGGAAACACCATATATTTT.

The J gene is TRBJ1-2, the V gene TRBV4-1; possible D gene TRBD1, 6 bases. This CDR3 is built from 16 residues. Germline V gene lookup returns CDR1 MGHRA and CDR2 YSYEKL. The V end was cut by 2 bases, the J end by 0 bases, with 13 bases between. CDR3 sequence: CASSQKRGGSNYGYTF. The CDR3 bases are TGCGCCAGCAGCCAAAAGAGGGGGGGCTCTAACTATGGCTACACCTTC.

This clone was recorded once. CDR3 coding DNA: TGTGCCAGCAGCGTGGGACAGGGGACTTACGAGCAGTACTTC. It codes for CASSVGQGTYEQYF. V usage is TRBV9 and J usage is TRBJ2-7, with TRBD1 matching over 10 bases. The CDR3 has 14 amino acids. The junction had 3 bases not matched to a gene; V was cut back by 2 bases and J by 4 bases. Germline V gene lookup returns CDR1 SGDLS and CDR2 YYNGEE.

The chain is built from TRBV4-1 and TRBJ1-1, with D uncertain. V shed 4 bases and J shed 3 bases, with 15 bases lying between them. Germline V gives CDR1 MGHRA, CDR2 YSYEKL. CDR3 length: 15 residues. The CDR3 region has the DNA TGCGCCAGCAGCCCTCCGGGCCAAGCGGACACTGAAGCTTTCTTT. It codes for CASSPPGQADTEAFF.

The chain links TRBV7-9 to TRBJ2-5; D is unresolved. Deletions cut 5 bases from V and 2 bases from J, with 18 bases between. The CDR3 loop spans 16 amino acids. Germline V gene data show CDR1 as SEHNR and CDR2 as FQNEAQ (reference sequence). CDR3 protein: CASSPPHGSEQETQYF. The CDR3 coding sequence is TGTGCCAGCAGCCCCCCCCACGGGTCAGAGCAAGAGACCCAGTACTTC.

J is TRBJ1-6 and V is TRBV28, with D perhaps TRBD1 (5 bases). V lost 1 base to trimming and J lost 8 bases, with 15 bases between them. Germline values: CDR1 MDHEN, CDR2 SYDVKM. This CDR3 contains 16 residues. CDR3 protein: CASSLFFQGNDSPLHF. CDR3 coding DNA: TGTGCCAGCAGTTTATTTTTTCAGGGTAACGATTCACCCCTCCACTTT.

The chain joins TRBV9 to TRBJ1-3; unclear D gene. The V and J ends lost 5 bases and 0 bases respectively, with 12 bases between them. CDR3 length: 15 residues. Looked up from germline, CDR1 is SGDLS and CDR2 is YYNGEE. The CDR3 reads CASSPGLISGNTIYF. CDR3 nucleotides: TGTGCCAGCAGTCCAGGACTGATCTCTGGAAACACCATATATTTT.

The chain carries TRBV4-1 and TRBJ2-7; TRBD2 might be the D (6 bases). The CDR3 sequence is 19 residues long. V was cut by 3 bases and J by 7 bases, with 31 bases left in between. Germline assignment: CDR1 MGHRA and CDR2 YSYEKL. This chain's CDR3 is CASSQDLFGLARISGEQYF. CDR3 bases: TGCGCCAGCAGCCAGGACTTATTCGGGCTAGCGCGTATTTCGGGTGAGCAGTACTTC.

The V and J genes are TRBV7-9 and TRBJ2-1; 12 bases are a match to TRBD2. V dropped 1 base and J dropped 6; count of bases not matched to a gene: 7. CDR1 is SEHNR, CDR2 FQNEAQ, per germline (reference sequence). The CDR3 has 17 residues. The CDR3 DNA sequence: TGTGCCAGCAGCTTAGGAACCGGGACTAGCGGGTTCAATGAGCAGTTCTTC. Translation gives CASSLGTGTSGFNEQFF. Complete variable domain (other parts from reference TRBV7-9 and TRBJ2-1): DTGVSQNPRHKITKRGQNVTFRCDPISEHNRLYWYRQTLGQGPEFLTYFQNEAQLEKSRLLSDRFSAERPKGSFSTLEIQRTEQGDSAMYLCASSLGTGTSGFNEQFFGPGTRLTVL.

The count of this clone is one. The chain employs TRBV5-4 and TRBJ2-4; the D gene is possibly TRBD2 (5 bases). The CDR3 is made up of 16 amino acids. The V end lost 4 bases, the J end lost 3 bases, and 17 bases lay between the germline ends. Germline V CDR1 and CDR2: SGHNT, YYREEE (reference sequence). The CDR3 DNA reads TGTGCCAGCAGCCCCGGGATGACGCATGTCAAAAACATTCAGTACTTC. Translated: CASSPGMTHVKNIQYF.

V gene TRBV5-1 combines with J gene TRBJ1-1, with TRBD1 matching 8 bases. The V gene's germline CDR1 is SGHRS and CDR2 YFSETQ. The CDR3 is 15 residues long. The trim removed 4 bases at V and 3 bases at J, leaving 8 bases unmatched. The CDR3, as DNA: TGCGCCAGCAGCCCACAGGGGGTGGGGGACACTGAAGCTTTCTTT. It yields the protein CASSPQGVGDTEAFF.

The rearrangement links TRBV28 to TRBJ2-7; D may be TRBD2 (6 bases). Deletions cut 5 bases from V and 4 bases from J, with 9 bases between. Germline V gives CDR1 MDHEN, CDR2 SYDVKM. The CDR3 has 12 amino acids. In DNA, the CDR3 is TGTGCCAGCAGTAGACTAGGGTACGAGCAGTACTTC. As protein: CASSRLGYEQYF. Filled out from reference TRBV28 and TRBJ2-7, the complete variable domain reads DVKVTQSSRYLVKRTGEKVFLECVQDMDHENMFWYRQDPGLGLRLIYFSYDVKMKEKGDIPEGYSVSREKKERFSLILESASTNQTSMYLCASSRLGYEQYFGPGTRLTVT.

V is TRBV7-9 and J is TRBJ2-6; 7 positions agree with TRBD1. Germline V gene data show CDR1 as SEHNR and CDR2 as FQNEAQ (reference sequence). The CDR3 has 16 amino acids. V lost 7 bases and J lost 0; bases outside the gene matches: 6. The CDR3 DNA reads TGTGCCAGCAACCCTACAGGGGTCTCTGGGGCCAACGTCCTGACTTTC. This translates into CASNPTGVSGANVLTF.

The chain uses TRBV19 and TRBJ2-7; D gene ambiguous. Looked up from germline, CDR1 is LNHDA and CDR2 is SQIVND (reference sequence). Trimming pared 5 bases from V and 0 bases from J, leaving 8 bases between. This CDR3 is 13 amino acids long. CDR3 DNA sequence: TGTGCCAGTAGTCTCCAGTACTCCTACGAGCAGTACTTC. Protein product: CASSLQYSYEQYF.